This T cell receptor beta chain is from a study of blood T cells in healthy people across ages. The study isolated at least 6.5 million PBMCs from each sample. A second roughly 6 to 12 cycle PCR used barcoded and J-beta primers. TCRdb re-derived calls from the 5' RACE reads in MiXCR, one entry per CDR3 protein. The sample carries 2 million or so distinct CDR3 sequences, roughly 50% recorded once. The study's findings and limits: Relative to aged donors, long-lived donors carried more naive CD4+ cells and displayed higher diversity. Shifts in expanded clonotypes may have been confounded by donor CMV status, which was unknown.

V was pared by 4 bases and J by 8 bases, with 8 bases of the junction left unmatched. The CDR3 runs 15 residues. Germline CDR1 reads SGHAT; CDR2 reads FQNNGV. To note about this clonotype: Its antigen is not identified.

The receptor's source is a woman aged 40 to 50 in good health. The sequenced sample was blood. This chain uses TRBV11-2 with TRBJ2-1; 10 bases agree with TRBD2. CDR3: CASSSAASGGHEQFF. In DNA, the CDR3 is TGTGCCAGCAGCTCAGCGGCTAGCGGGGGCCATGAGCAGTTCTTC.